This T cell receptor (beta chain) was documented in a study of blood T cells in healthy people across ages. The study, taken as a whole, reports: Older age coincided with a roughly linear decline in TCR beta diversity per million T cells.

For the second PCR, which ran for about 6 to 11 cycles, a sample-barcoded 5' primer and a J-beta primer mix were used. TCRdb recomputed calls from the 5' RACE reads with MiXCR, one row per CDR3 protein. The sample carries around 800,000 distinct CDR3 sequences, roughly 50% recorded once. With regard to this clonotype: The antigen is unknown.

The germline V and J ends were trimmed by 2 bases and 4 bases, with 17 bases remaining between them. There are 16 residues in the CDR3. The sample consisted of blood. The rearrangement links TRBV12-3 or TRBV12-4 to TRBJ1-2; no firm D call. The sequence derives from an elderly man in good health. The CDR3 reads CASSLRISAGFYGYTF. CDR3 in DNA: TGTGCCAGCAGTTTAAGAATTTCGGCAGGATTCTATGGCTACACCTTC.